Listed here are 6 T cell receptor beta chains from one sample, sequenced in a study of blood T cell repertoires in COVID-19. Clones were sequenced by immunoSEQ multiplex PCR, and TCRdb holds only the in-frame ones, with some missing. The table has about 39,000 clones, 90% to 95% seen once; the top ten hold over 4%. The material sequenced was peripheral blood. The receptors stem from a human donor with active COVID-19. The donor label of this sample is uncertain.

V and J are TRBV28 and TRBJ2-5, with 8 bases lining up with TRBD2. The CDR3 sequence is 14 residues long. Germline CDR1 and CDR2: MDHEN and SYDVKM. Losses at the gene ends were 6 bases for V and 7 bases for J; bases not matched to a gene: 10. CDR3 sequence: CASRSGGGRPTQYF. The CDR3 nucleotides are TGTGCCAGCAGATCCGGGGGGGGGCGTCCGACCCAGTACTTC.

The chain uses TRBV6-5 and TRBJ2-4; 7 bases match TRBD2. The germline gives CDR1 MNHEY, CDR2 SVGAGI. With V trimmed by 6 bases and J by 8 bases, 7 bases remained unmatched. CDR3 length: 13 amino acids. The CDR3: CASRMGLLDIQYF. CDR3 nucleotides: TGTGCCAGCAGAATGGGACTACTAGACATTCAGTACTTC.

The chain employs TRBV7-8 and TRBJ2-7; TRBD2 agrees at 13 bases. The CDR3 length is 17 residues. The germline V gene encodes CDR1 SGHVS and CDR2 FQNEAQ. The ends lost 1 base at V and 4 bases at J; junction bases unmatched: 7. The DNA for the CDR3 is TGTGCCAGCAGCTTAGGAATCGGACTAGCGGGAGTTTACGAGCAGTACTTC. This codes for CASSLGIGLAGVYEQYF.

The chain carries TRBV19 and TRBJ1-1; D might be TRBD1 (6 bases). The V end lost 7 bases, the J end lost 6 bases, and 15 bases lay between the germline ends. Germline V lookup: CDR1 LNHDA, CDR2 SQIVND (reference sequence). The CDR3 has 13 residues. The CDR3 is CASMAGQPAEAFF. The CDR3 nucleotides are TGTGCCAGTATGGCCGGACAGCCAGCTGAAGCTTTCTTT.

This chain connects TRBV10-3 to TRBJ1-6; TRBD1 agrees at 7 bases. V lost 0 bases, J lost 7 bases, and 3 bases stayed unmatched. The CDR3 sequence is 15 residues long. The V gene's germline CDR1 is ENHRY and CDR2 SYGVKD. CDR3 sequence (DNA): TGTGCCATCAGTGAGTCCGGGACAGCCAATTCACCCCTCCACTTT. It encodes CAISESGTANSPLHF.

This clone was seen just once. The J gene is TRBJ2-3, the V gene TRBV15, with TRBD2 as a possible D gene (7 bases). Germline CDR1 is LNHNV and CDR2 is YYDKDF (reference sequence). CDR3 length equals 17 residues. Trimming stripped 4 bases from V and 1 base from J, with 18 bases between. CDR3 in amino acids: CATSILEGGAGTDTQYF. The CDR3 DNA reads as TGTGCCACCAGCATCTTGGAGGGGGGGGCGGGCACAGATACGCAGTATTTT.